The rows below give T cell receptor beta chains drawn from one sample of a study of cytomegalovirus exposure and HLA in healthy donors. Profiled with immunoSEQ multiplex PCR; TCRdb holds only in-frame clones, not every one. Among nearly 300,000 clones listed, roughly 90% were seen once. Sequenced: PBMCs. The receptors were gathered from a man aged 35-49 years in good health and CMV-seropositive. CDR3s include the opening cysteine and the closing phenylalanine or tryptophan. A D gene is named only where the DNA matches it firmly. Part of the rows lack a size; the others show once, few, many or a class for expanded clones.

clone size	D gene	V gene	J gene	CDR3 protein	CDR3 DNA
.	TRBD1	TRBV28	TRBJ2-7	CASSLSSGGRYEQYF	TGTGCCAGCAGTTTATCGTCAGGGGGCAGGTACGAGCAGTACTTC
few	TRBD2	TRBV7-9	TRBJ2-1	CASRASGSSYNEQFF	TGTGCCAGCAGAGCTAGCGGGAGCTCCTACAATGAGCAGTTCTTC
.	.	TRBV10-2	TRBJ2-7	CASQEDRSYEQYF	TGCGCCAGCCAGGAGGACAGATCCTACGAGCAGTACTTC
.	.	TRBV6-6	TRBJ2-3	CASRLPGLWGTDTQYF	TGTGCCAGCAGACTGCCGGGACTCTGGGGGACAGATACGCAGTATTTT
.	TRBD2	TRBV7-2	TRBJ2-5	CASSAALAGGSSETQYF	TGTGCCAGCAGCGCCGCTCTAGCGGGAGGTTCCTCGGAGACCCAGTACTTC
.	TRBD1	TRBV5-1	TRBJ2-1	CASSLGWGQGAISSYNEQFF	TGCGCCAGCAGCTTGGGATGGGGACAGGGGGCTATAAGCTCCTACAATGAGCAGTTCTTC
.	TRBD2	TRBV5-4	TRBJ2-1	CASSRTSGSYNEQFF	TGTGCCAGCAGCCGGACTAGCGGGTCCTACAATGAGCAGTTCTTC
.	TRBD2	TRBV28	TRBJ2-1	CASRFTITGTSRDNEQFF	TGTGCCAGCAGGTTCACAATAACCGGGACTAGCAGAGACAATGAGCAGTTCTTC
.	.	TRBV19	TRBJ1-5	CASSRDSVGNQPQHF	TGTGCCAGTAGTAGAGACTCGGTCGGCAATCAGCCCCAGCATTTT
once	.	TRBV27	TRBJ1-1	CASSPLAGFSEAFF	TGTGCCAGCAGTCCCCTTGCGGGGTTTTCTGAAGCTTTCTTT
.	TRBD2	TRBV10-3	TRBJ2-7	CAISAGGKGSYEQYF	TGTGCCATCAGTGCGGGGGGGAAAGGCTCCTACGAGCAGTACTTC
few	.	TRBV27	TRBJ1-6	CASSLSGRGNSPLHF	TGTGCCAGCAGCCTCAGCGGCCGCGGTAATTCACCCCTCCACTTT
.	TRBD2	TRBV7-2	TRBJ2-5	CASSPSGRQETQYF	TGTGCCAGCAGCCCGAGCGGGAGACAAGAGACCCAGTACTTC
.	TRBD2	TRBV4-2	TRBJ2-7	CASSHRSGSSHEQYF	TGTGCCAGCAGCCACCGGAGCGGGAGCTCCCACGAGCAGTACTTC
.	TRBD2	TRBV5-1	TRBJ2-1	CASSPLAGGYNEQFF	TGCGCCAGCAGCCCTCTAGCGGGGGGCTACAATGAGCAGTTCTTC
.	.	TRBV11-2	TRBJ2-1	CASSRSGSYNEQFF	TGTGCCAGCAGCCGATCGGGGAGCTACAATGAGCAGTTCTTC
.	.	TRBV27	TRBJ1-1	CASSTGQRNTEAFF	TGTGCCAGCAGTACCGGACAGCGGAACACTGAAGCTTTCTTT
.	.	TRBV19	TRBJ1-1	CASSGSGKPNTEAFF	TGTGCCAGTAGTGGGTCCGGGAAACCGAACACTGAAGCTTTCTTT
.	TRBD1	TRBV28	TRBJ2-7	CASSFGQGSVYEQYF	TGTGCCAGCAGTTTTGGACAGGGTAGTGTCTACGAGCAGTACTTC
once	.	TRBV18	TRBJ1-5	CASSPSDQPQHF	TGTGCCAGCTCACCATCAGATCAGCCCCAGCATTTT
.	TRBD2	TRBV5-1	TRBJ2-3	CASSPGTSGTAADTQYF	TGCGCCAGCAGCCCAGGGACTAGCGGGACGGCGGCAGATACGCAGTATTTT
.	.	TRBV7-9	TRBJ2-3	CASSWAPSDTQYF	TGTGCCAGCAGCTGGGCCCCATCAGATACGCAGTATTTT